This passage covers 20 T cell receptor beta chains from one sample sequenced in a study of CD8 T cells in Susac syndrome. Random hexamers were used to reverse transcribe the RNA input (about 0.45 to 1 ug). TCRdb passed the immunoSEQ multiplex PCR reads through MiXCR, listing each CDR3 protein once. This table holds some 130,000 distinct CDR3 sequences, roughly 94% found once. Sequencing was done on a sample of CD8+ T cells from PBMCs. Receptors were obtained from a human donor with Susac syndrome.

This chain joins TRBV5-1 and TRBJ2-2; D is unresolved. The germline V and J ends were trimmed by 3 bases and 6 bases, with 12 bases remaining between them. The CDR3 sequence is 14 residues long. In germline, CDR1 is SGHRS, CDR2 YFSETQ. CDR3: CASSWPEGAGELFF. The CDR3 nucleotides are TGCGCCAGCAGCTGGCCCGAAGGCGCCGGGGAGCTGTTTTTT. Full variable domain (outside the CDR3, taken from reference TRBV5-1 and TRBJ2-2): KAGVTQTPRYLIKTRGQQVTLSCSPISGHRSVSWYQQTPGQGLQFLFEYFSETQRNKGNFPGRFSGRQFSNSRSEMNVSTLELGDSALYLCASSWPEGAGELFFGEGSRLTVL.

The rearrangement links TRBV11-2 to TRBJ2-7; D uncertain. The germline V gene encodes CDR1 SGHAT and CDR2 FQNNGV. There are 12 residues in the CDR3. V was clipped by 5 bases and J by 0 bases, with 5 bases between them. CDR3 nucleotide sequence: TGTGCCAGCAGCGCATACTCCTACGAGCAGTACTTC. Translation: CASSAYSYEQYF.

The genes are TRBV7-6 and TRBJ2-5; 9 bases agree with TRBD2. The CDR3 loop spans 15 amino acids. Losses at the gene ends were 0 bases for V and 2 bases for J; bases not matched to a gene: 1. CDR1 and CDR2 from the germline V gene are SGHVS and FNYEAQ. As DNA, the CDR3 is TGTGCCAGCAGCTTAGCTAGCGGGGGACAAGAGACCCAGTACTTC. Its translation is CASSLASGGQETQYF.

The V gene is TRBV9, the J gene TRBJ2-5; no firm D call. Trimming removed 4 bases at V and 0 bases at J, with 4 bases between. This CDR3 contains 12 residues. Germline V CDR1 and CDR2: SGDLS, YYNGEE. As DNA, the CDR3 is TGTGCCAGCAGCACAAACCAAGAGACCCAGTACTTC. This encodes CASSTNQETQYF.

The chain carries TRBV7-6 and TRBJ2-5, with D unclear. Trimming took off 0 bases at V and 2 bases at J, with 7 bases between the two ends. The CDR3 consists of 14 residues. Germline CDR1 reads SGHVS; CDR2 reads FNYEAQ. CDR3 nucleotide sequence: TGTGCCAGCAGCTTAGCGGTCGAGCAAGAGACCCAGTACTTC. Translated, it gives CASSLAVEQETQYF.

The chain employs TRBV4-1 and TRBJ2-3; no clear D. Looked up from germline, CDR1 is MGHRA and CDR2 is YSYEKL. This CDR3 has 15 amino acids. Deletions cut 0 bases from V and 6 bases from J, with 13 bases between. CDR3 nucleotide sequence: TGCGCCAGCAGCCAAGATGTCTCCCAAGGGGATACGCAGTATTTT. This encodes CASSQDVSQGDTQYF.

CDR3 loop: CASSQEHETQYF. Written as DNA, the CDR3 is TGCGCCAGCAGCCAAGAACACGAGACCCAGTACTTC. The rearrangement joins TRBV4-1 to TRBJ2-5; D remains unclear. The V end was cut by 0 bases, the J end by 5 bases, with 4 bases between. CDR3 length: 12 amino acids. Germline-derived CDR1 and CDR2 are MGHRA and YSYEKL.

The DNA of the CDR3 is TGTGCCAGCAGTCCGGGACAGCGCAATGAGCAGTTCTTC. It translates to CASSPGQRNEQFF. This chain connects TRBV7-6 to TRBJ2-1; TRBD1 aligns across 7 bases. Trimming removed 6 bases from V and 6 bases from J; junction bases left unmatched: 5. In germline, CDR1 is SGHVS, CDR2 FNYEAQ. The CDR3 totals 13 residues.

V usage is TRBV27 and J usage is TRBJ2-4; possibly TRBD1 or TRBD2 for D (6 bases each). CDR3 length: 14 residues. The V and J ends lost 2 bases and 2 bases respectively, with 7 bases between them. The germline gives CDR1 MNHEY, CDR2 SMNVEV (reference sequence). The CDR3 DNA reads as TGTGCCAGCAGTTTACGGGGGCCCAAAAACATTCAGTACTTC. As protein: CASSLRGPKNIQYF.

The genes are TRBV7-9 and TRBJ2-4; D is undetermined. The V gene lost 1 base and the J gene lost 9 bases, with 10 bases spanning the gap. The CDR3 extends over 13 amino acids. In germline, CDR1 is SEHNR, CDR2 FQNEAQ (reference sequence). This chain's CDR3 is CASSLESQGIQYF. The CDR3 DNA follows: TGTGCCAGCAGCTTAGAGTCCCAAGGCATTCAGTACTTC. Looking up the rest from reference TRBV7-9 and TRBJ2-4 gives the full variable domain: DTGVSQNPRHKITKRGQNVTFRCDPISEHNRLYWYRQTLGQGPEFLTYFQNEAQLEKSRLLSDRFSAERPKGSFSTLEIQRTEQGDSAMYLCASSLESQGIQYFGAGTRLSVL.

This rearrangement joins TRBV19 to TRBJ2-1, with TRBD2 identical over 15 bases. After removal of 3 bases from V and 6 bases from J, the junction contained 0 bases not matched to a gene. The CDR3 runs to 15 residues. Germline V gene lookup returns CDR1 LNHDA and CDR2 SQIVND (reference sequence). In DNA form, the CDR3 reads TGTGCCAGTAGTATGGGACTAGCGGGAGGCAATGAGCAGTTCTTC. It encodes CASSMGLAGGNEQFF.

The gene calls are TRBV16 and TRBJ2-1; 9 bases line up with TRBD1. Germline loops: CDR1 KGHSY, CDR2 FQNENV. The ends lost 5 bases at V and 5 bases at J; junction bases unmatched: 4. The CDR3 has 14 amino acids. In DNA, the CDR3 is TGTGCCAGCAGCACCGGGACAGGGAACAATGAGCAGTTCTTC. Protein product: CASSTGTGNNEQFF.

This chain connects TRBV27 to TRBJ2-7; TRBD2 agrees at 11 bases. This CDR3 is built from 15 residues. Trimming at V came to 3 bases and at J to 5 bases, leaving 6 bases not matched to a gene. Germline V lookup: CDR1 MNHEY, CDR2 SMNVEV (reference sequence). In DNA form, the CDR3 reads TGTGCCAGCAGTTTGGGGACTAGCGGAGTGGACGAGCAGTACTTC. This codes for CASSLGTSGVDEQYF.

The genes are TRBV9 and TRBJ1-1; D unclear. The CDR3 is 14 residues long. Germline CDR1 is SGDLS and CDR2 is YYNGEE. Trimming left V 3 bases short and J 7 bases short, with 16 bases between. DNA for the CDR3: TGTGCCAGCAGCGGGCCGGGGTCCGGTTATGAAGCTTTCTTT. This codes for CASSGPGSGYEAFF.

The rearrangement uses TRBV20-1 and TRBJ2-1; 16 nucleotides match TRBD2. The CDR3 runs 16 residues. Germline V gives CDR1 DFQATT, CDR2 SNEGSKA (reference sequence). The DNA for the CDR3 is TGCAGCTTGGGACTAGCGGGAGGGCTATGGTACAATGAGCAGTTCTTC. Its protein is CSLGLAGGLWYNEQFF.

This rearrangement joins TRBV11-2 to TRBJ2-1, with 7 bases fitting TRBD2. The CDR3 loop spans 17 amino acids. The germline CDR1 and CDR2 sequences are SGHAT and FQNNGV. With 0 bases clipped from V and 8 bases from J, the junction kept 13 bases outside the gene matches. The CDR3 loop is CASSLDGLADFTYEQFF. CDR3 sequence (DNA): TGTGCCAGCAGCTTAGACGGCCTAGCGGACTTTACTTATGAGCAGTTCTTC.

The rearrangement joins TRBV9 to TRBJ2-1, with 7 bases fitting TRBD2. V was clipped by 3 bases and J by 4 bases; unmatched bases: 10. The CDR3 loop spans 16 amino acids. Germline CDR1 is SGDLS and CDR2 is YYNGEE. CDR3 region: CASSALTSVSYNEQFF. DNA for the CDR3: TGTGCCAGCAGCGCCCTAACTAGCGTGTCATACAATGAGCAGTTCTTC.

The V call is TRBV27, the J call TRBJ2-2; D is ambiguous. Germline lookup yields CDR1 MNHEY and CDR2 SMNVEV (reference sequence). V lost 6 bases and J 5 bases, leaving 4 bases between the germline ends. The CDR3 loop spans 11 amino acids. For the CDR3, the DNA is TGTGCCAGCAGCCATACCGGGGAGCTGTTTTTT. It specifies CASSHTGELFF.

The chain has TRBV30 and TRBJ1-1; D is undetermined. Germline CDR1 reads GTSNPN; CDR2 reads SVGIG (reference sequence). Deletions cut 0 bases from V and 5 bases from J, with 7 bases between. The CDR3 runs to 12 residues. The CDR3 here is CAWSVSGTEAFF. CDR3 in DNA: TGTGCCTGGAGTGTAAGCGGGACTGAAGCTTTCTTT. The entire variable domain, with the rest obtained from reference TRBV30 and TRBJ1-1, is as follows: SQTIHQWPATLVQPVGSPLSLECTVEGTSNPNLYWYRQAAGRGLQLLFYSVGIGQISSEVPQNLSASRPQDRQFILSSKKLLLSDSGFYLCAWSVSGTEAFFGQGTRLTVV.

J is TRBJ2-1 and V is TRBV12-3 or TRBV12-4; 7 bases match TRBD1. This CDR3 contains 16 residues. V was pared by 6 bases and J by 1 base, with 9 bases of the junction left unmatched. The CDR3: CASRNRQGWSYNEQFF. The CDR3 DNA reads as TGTGCCAGCAGGAATCGACAGGGTTGGTCCTACAATGAGCAGTTCTTC.